This T cell receptor beta chain comes out of a study of OX40 agonist ivuxolimab in advanced cancers. Overall study context: Patients were treated with intravenous ivuxolimab, dosed at 0.01 to 10 mg/kg and infused every 2 weeks. Of the participants, around 43% had some prior anti-PD-1, anti-PD-L1 or anti-CTLA-4 therapy, which was allowed.

The junction had 4 bases not matched to a gene; V was cut back by 6 bases and J by 6 bases. There are 13 residues in the CDR3. The V gene's germline CDR1 is SGHAT and CDR2 FQNNGV. Sequenced by immunoSEQ multiplex PCR; TCRdb stores in-frame clones only, minus some. The sample lists roughly 70,000 clones, 75% to 90% seen once, with roughly 2.1% in the top ten. The sample in question was CD4+ or CD8+ T cells sorted from blood, obtained in a trial of the OX40 agonist ivuxolimab. The receptor's source is an adult with an advanced solid tumor such as melanoma, head and neck, liver or kidney cancer. V and J are TRBV11-2 and TRBJ1-2; 10 nucleotides match TRBD1. Here the CDR3 DNA reads TGTGCCAGCAGAAAGACAGGGGGCGATGGCTACACCTTC. This codes for CASRKTGGDGYTF.